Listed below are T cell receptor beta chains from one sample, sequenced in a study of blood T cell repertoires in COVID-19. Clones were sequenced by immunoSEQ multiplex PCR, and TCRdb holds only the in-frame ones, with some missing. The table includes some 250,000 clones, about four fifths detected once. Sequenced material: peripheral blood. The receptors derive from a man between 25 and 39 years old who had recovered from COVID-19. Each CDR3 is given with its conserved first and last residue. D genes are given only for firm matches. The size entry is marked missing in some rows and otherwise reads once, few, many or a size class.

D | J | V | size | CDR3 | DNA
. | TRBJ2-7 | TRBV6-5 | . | CASARQLTYEQYF | TGTGCCAGCGCGCGGCAGTTAACCTACGAGCAGTACTTC
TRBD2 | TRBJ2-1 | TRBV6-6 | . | CASSVTSGGARDEQFF | TGTGCCAGCAGTGTGACTAGCGGGGGGGCCAGGGATGAGCAGTTCTTC
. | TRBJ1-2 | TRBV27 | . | CASSVRRGPNYGYTF | TGTGCCAGCAGTGTACGCAGGGGACCTAACTATGGCTACACCTTC
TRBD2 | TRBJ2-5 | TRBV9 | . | CASSGRLAGGPLETQYF | TGTGCCAGCAGCGGCCGACTAGCGGGGGGGCCGCTCGAGACCCAGTACTTC
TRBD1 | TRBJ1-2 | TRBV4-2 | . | CASSQTGATYGYTF | TGTGCCAGCAGCCAGACAGGGGCTACCTATGGCTACACCTTC
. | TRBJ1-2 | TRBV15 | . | CATSRDRSSYGYTF | TGTGCCACCAGCAGAGATAGGAGCAGCTATGGCTACACCTTC
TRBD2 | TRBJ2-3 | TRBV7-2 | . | CASSLRLAGGSDTQYF | TGTGCCAGCAGCTTGCGGTTAGCGGGGGGGTCAGATACGCAGTATTTT
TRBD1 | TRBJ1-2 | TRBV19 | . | CASSMLDRAWGGYTF | TGTGCCAGTAGTATGCTGGACAGGGCATGGGGTGGCTACACCTTC
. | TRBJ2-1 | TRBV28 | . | CASSLGRPGEQFF | TGTGCCAGCAGTCTGGGTCGGCCAGGTGAGCAGTTCTTC
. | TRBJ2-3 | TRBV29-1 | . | CSVVSPGDVFRDTQYF | TGCAGCGTTGTTTCCCCAGGGGACGTCTTTCGAGATACGCAGTATTTT
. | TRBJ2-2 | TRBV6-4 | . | CASSDSPGKNTGELFF | TGTGCCAGCAGTGACTCTCCAGGGAAGAACACCGGGGAGCTGTTTTTT
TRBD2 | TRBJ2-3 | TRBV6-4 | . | CASSDSVGGGAQDTQYF | TGTGCCAGCAGTGACTCGGTGGGCGGGGGGGCCCAAGATACGCAGTATTTT
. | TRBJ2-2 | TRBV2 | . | CAIEGDGNTGELFF | TGTGCCATCGAGGGGGACGGGAACACCGGGGAGCTGTTTTTT
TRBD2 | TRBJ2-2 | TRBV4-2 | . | CASSQETSGGALILGKSGELFF | TGTGCCAGCAGCCAAGAGACTAGCGGGGGGGCTTTAATTCTGGGGAAGTCCGGGGAGCTGTTTTTT
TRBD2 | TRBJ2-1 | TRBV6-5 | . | CASSSLSGGGKFF | TGTGCCAGCAGTTCCCTTAGCGGGGGGGGGAAGTTCTTC
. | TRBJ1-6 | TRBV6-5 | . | CASSRDWDNSPLHF | TGTGCCAGCAGTCGGGACTGGGATAATTCACCCCTCCACTTT
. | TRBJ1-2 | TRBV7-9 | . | CASSRDTGNYGYTF | TGTGCCAGCAGCAGGGACACCGGGAACTATGGCTACACCTTC
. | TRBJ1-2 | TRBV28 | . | CASSFINLRDIAF | TGTGCCAGCAGTTTTATAAATCTCCGGGACATCGCCTTC
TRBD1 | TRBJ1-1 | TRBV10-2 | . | CASSQDRGNTEAFF | TGCGCCAGCAGCCAGGACAGGGGGAACACTGAAGCTTTCTTT
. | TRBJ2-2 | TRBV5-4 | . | CASSTRRALSTGELFF | TGTGCCAGCTCAACCCGGAGGGCGTTAAGCACCGGGGAGCTGTTTTTT
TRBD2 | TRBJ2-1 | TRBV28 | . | CASSSLVAGGTLYNEQFF | TGTGCCAGCAGTAGTCTAGTAGCGGGGGGGACCCTATACAATGAGCAGTTCTTC
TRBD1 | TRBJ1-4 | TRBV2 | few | CASSRAGTGYNEKLFF | TGTGCCAGCAGTAGAGCCGGGACAGGGTATAATGAAAAACTGTTTTTT
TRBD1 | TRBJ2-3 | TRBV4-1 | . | CASSQEGGQGPFTDTQYF | TGCGCCAGCAGCCAAGAGGGTGGACAGGGACCTTTCACAGATACGCAGTATTTT
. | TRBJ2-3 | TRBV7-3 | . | CASSLGPAPTDTQYF | TGTGCCAGCAGCTTAGGCCCCGCACCCACAGATACGCAGTATTTT
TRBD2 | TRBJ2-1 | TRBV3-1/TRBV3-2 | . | CASSGSGGQTYNEQFF | TGTGCCAGCAGTGGGAGCGGGGGGCAAACCTACAATGAGCAGTTCTTC
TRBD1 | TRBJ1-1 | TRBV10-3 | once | CAISRDRANTEAFF | TGTGCCATCAGCCGGGACAGGGCAAACACTGAAGCTTTCTTT
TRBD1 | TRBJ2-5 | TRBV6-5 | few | CASSRTRQGRETQYF | TGTGCCAGCAGTCGCACTCGACAGGGCCGGGAGACCCAGTACTTC
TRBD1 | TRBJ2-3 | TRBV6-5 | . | CASRGTATDTQYF | TGTGCCAGCAGAGGGACAGCCACAGATACGCAGTATTTT
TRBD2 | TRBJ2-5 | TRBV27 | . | CAQYWRGRETQYF | TGTGCCCAGTACTGGCGGGGGAGGGAGACCCAGTACTTC
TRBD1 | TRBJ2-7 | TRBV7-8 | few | CASSLGWDRVYEQYF | TGTGCCAGCAGCTTAGGTTGGGACAGGGTATACGAGCAGTACTTC
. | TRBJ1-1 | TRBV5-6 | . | CASSFRGIGTEAFF | TGTGCCAGCAGCTTTAGGGGGATTGGCACTGAAGCTTTCTTT
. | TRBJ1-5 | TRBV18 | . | CASSPGIFSGKGHNNQPQHF | TGTGCCAGCTCTCCAGGGATATTTTCAGGGAAAGGTCATAACAATCAGCCCCAGCATTTT
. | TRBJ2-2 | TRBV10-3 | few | CAIGTRGTGLFF | TGTGCCATCGGAACCCGGGGAACGGGACTGTTTTTT
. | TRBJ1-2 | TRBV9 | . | CASSVGHIANYGYTF | TGTGCCAGCAGCGTAGGACATATTGCTAACTATGGCTACACCTTC
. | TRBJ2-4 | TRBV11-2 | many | CASSLVENFISF | TGTGCCAGCAGCTTAGTTGAGAACTTCATCTCCTTC
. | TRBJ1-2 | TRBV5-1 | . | CASSSGGNGAYHGYTF | TGCGCCAGCAGCTCGGGGGGAAACGGGGCATATCATGGCTACACCTTC
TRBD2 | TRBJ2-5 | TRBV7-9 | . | CASSPTSGGVSGQTQYF | TGTGCCAGCAGCCCAACTAGCGGGGGGGTGAGCGGGCAGACCCAGTACTTC
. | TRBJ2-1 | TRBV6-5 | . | CASSYTGSNEQFF | TGTGCCAGCAGTTACACGGGATCCAATGAGCAGTTCTTC
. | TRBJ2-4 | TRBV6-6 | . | CASAGHGGVQYF | TGTGCCAGCGCGGGGCACGGGGGAGTTCAGTACTTC
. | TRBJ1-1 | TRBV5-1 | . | CASSSAGGWNTEAFF | TGCGCCAGCAGCTCCGCGGGGGGGTGGAACACTGAAGCTTTCTTT
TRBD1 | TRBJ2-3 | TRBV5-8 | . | CASSTPTGGGTDTQYF | TGTGCCAGCAGCACCCCTACAGGGGGCGGTACAGATACGCAGTATTTT
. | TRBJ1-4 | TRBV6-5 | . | CAVRHGGSLDEKLFF | TGTGCCGTAAGACATGGGGGGAGTTTGGATGAAAAACTGTTTTTT
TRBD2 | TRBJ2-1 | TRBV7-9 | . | CASSLGGGSYNEQFF | TGTGCCAGCAGCTTAGGCGGGGGATCCTACAATGAGCAGTTCTTC
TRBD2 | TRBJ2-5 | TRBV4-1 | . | CASSQVGLTQETQYF | TGCGCCAGCAGCCAAGTGGGACTAACCCAAGAGACCCAGTACTTC
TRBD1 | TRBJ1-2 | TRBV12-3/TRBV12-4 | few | CASSPGTVGRYTF | TGTGCCAGCAGCCCCGGGACAGTAGGACGCTACACCTTC
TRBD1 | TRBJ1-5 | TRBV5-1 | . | CASSPTGGAIQPQHF | TGCGCCAGCAGCCCGACAGGGGGCGCGATTCAGCCCCAGCATTTT
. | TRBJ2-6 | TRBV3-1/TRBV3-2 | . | CASSRGLSGANVLTF | TGTGCCAGCAGCCGGGGGCTCTCTGGGGCCAACGTCCTGACTTTC
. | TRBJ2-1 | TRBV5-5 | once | CASSFGTLNEQFF | TGTGCCAGCAGCTTCGGGACTCTCAATGAGCAGTTCTTC
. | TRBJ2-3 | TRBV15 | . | CATSRANGDSTDTQYF | TGTGCCACCAGCAGGGCGAACGGGGATTCCACAGATACGCAGTATTTT
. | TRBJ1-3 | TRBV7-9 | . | CASSLAGGGFFGNTIYF | TGTGCCAGCAGCTTAGCGGGCGGGGGGTTTTTTGGAAACACCATATATTTT
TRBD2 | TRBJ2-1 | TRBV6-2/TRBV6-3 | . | CASSYSPSGGGNEQFF | TGTGCCAGCAGTTACTCGCCTAGCGGGGGGGGGAATGAGCAGTTCTTC
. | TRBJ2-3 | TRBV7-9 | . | CASSLTEARADTQYF | TGTGCCAGCAGCCTCACCGAGGCCCGGGCAGATACGCAGTATTTT
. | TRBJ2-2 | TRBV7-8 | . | CASSLSGNTGELFF | TGTGCCAGCAGCTTATCAGGGAACACCGGGGAGCTGTTTTTT
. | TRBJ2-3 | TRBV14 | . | CASSPLGTGADTQYF | TGTGCCAGCAGCCCTCTCGGGACGGGGGCAGATACGCAGTATTTT
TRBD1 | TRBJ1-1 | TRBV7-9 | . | CASSFRTGGGTEAFF | TGTGCCAGCAGCTTTCGCACAGGGGGAGGCACTGAAGCTTTCTTT
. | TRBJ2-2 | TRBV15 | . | CATSSFGAGELFF | TGTGCCACCAGCAGCTTCGGGGCCGGGGAGCTGTTTTTT
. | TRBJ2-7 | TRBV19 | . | CASSNSPSYEQYF | TGTGCCAGTAGTAACTCCCCGTCCTACGAGCAGTACTTC